This passage covers 15 T cell receptor beta chains from one sample sequenced in a study of patients and donors after allogeneic stem cell transplantation. Via MiXCR, TCRdb re-called the RT-PCR reads, giving one row per CDR3 protein. The sample yields some 17,000 distinct CDR3 sequences, under 35% seen once. Sequencing was done on a sample of blood, either unsorted or a sorted T cell fraction (not recorded which). These receptors were obtained from a human donor who was either an allogeneic HSCT recipient or a stem cell or donor lymphocyte infusion donor (not recorded which). It is not recorded whose cells these are; they may come from a transplant donor.

Sample share makes this clonotype medium-sized. The chain has TRBV3-1 and TRBJ1-6; TRBD1 matches at 9 bases. The length of the CDR3 is 16 residues. The V gene end was trimmed by 4 bases and the J gene end by 5 bases; junction bases not matched to a gene: 6. Germline V gene lookup returns CDR1 LGHDT and CDR2 YNNKEL (reference sequence). The CDR3 nucleotides read TGTGCCAGCAGCCTTGGACAGGGGATTCATAATTCACCCCTCCACTTT. Protein product: CASSLGQGIHNSPLHF.

The chain combines TRBV6-2 or TRBV6-3 with TRBJ2-4; no firm D call. CDR1 MNHEY and CDR2 SVGEGT come from the germline V gene. This CDR3 has 14 residues. V was pared by 5 bases and J by 0 bases, with 8 bases between. CDR3 coding DNA: TGTGCCAGCAGTCTAGAACTAGCCAAAAACATTCAGTACTTC. As protein: CASSLELAKNIQYF.

V and J are TRBV25-1 and TRBJ2-7; the D is unclear. Trimming cost V 5 bases and J 0 bases, with 8 bases left between them. The CDR3 is 13 residues long. Germline V gene lookup returns CDR1 MGHDK and CDR2 SYGVNS. CDR3 nucleotide sequence: TGTGCCAGCAGTTATACCTTCTCCTACGAGCAGTACTTC. Amino acid sequence: CASSYTFSYEQYF.

V usage is TRBV6-4 and J usage is TRBJ1-6, with TRBD1 identical over 9 bases. This CDR3 is built from 14 residues. The trim removed 6 bases at V and 7 bases at J, leaving 4 bases unmatched. Germline V gives CDR1 MRHNA, CDR2 SNTAGT. CDR3 bases: TGTGCCAGCAGAGGACAGGGGACGAATTCACCCCTCCACTTT. It yields the protein CASRGQGTNSPLHF.

In its sample, this clonotype was seen many times. V is TRBV12-3 or TRBV12-4 and J is TRBJ1-1, with a weak D call TRBD1 (5 bases). The CDR3 runs 15 residues. V lost 2 bases and J 3 bases, leaving 13 bases between the germline ends. The CDR3: CASSLSPGWDTEAFF. The CDR3 DNA follows: TGTGCCAGCAGTTTAAGTCCAGGGTGGGACACTGAAGCTTTCTTT.

This clonotype is medium-sized (0.01 to 0.1%). V gene TRBV7-9 combines with J gene TRBJ1-5, with 8 bases matching TRBD1. After removal of 1 base from V and 0 bases from J, the junction contained 11 bases not matched to a gene. The length of the CDR3 is 19 residues. Germline V CDR1 and CDR2: SEHNR, FQNEAQ (reference sequence). The CDR3 reads CASSLGTGTGFYSNQPQHF. The CDR3 DNA follows: TGTGCCAGCAGCTTAGGGACCGGGACAGGCTTCTATAGCAATCAGCCCCAGCATTTT.

This sequence joins TRBV10-3 and TRBJ1-5; 10 bases line up with TRBD1. This CDR3 comprises 14 residues. Germline V gives CDR1 ENHRY, CDR2 SYGVKD. J gave up 5 bases and V 9 bases, and 7 bases lay outside the gene matches. CDR3 sequence (DNA): TGTGCCATTGCCCCGGGACAGGGGTATCAGCCCCAGCATTTT. This encodes CAIAPGQGYQPQHF.

V is TRBV28 and J is TRBJ1-1; 10 nucleotides align to TRBD1. The V gene end was trimmed by 3 bases and the J gene end by 1 base; junction bases not matched to a gene: 2. The CDR3 loop spans 15 amino acids. Germline loops: CDR1 MDHEN, CDR2 SYDVKM. In DNA, the CDR3 is TGTGCCAGCAGTTTGACAGGGGGCTGGAACACTGAAGCTTTCTTT. This gives the protein CASSLTGGWNTEAFF.

Many counts were recorded for this clonotype. The chain has TRBV7-2 and TRBJ1-2, with D perhaps TRBD1 (5 bases). Germline CDR1 and CDR2: SGHTA and FQGNSA. V lost 1 base and J lost 8, with 17 bases in between. This CDR3 has 15 residues. CDR3 sequence (DNA): TGTGCCAGCAGCTTAGGGGGACGACGGACGAGAGGCTACACCTTC. Translating gives CASSLGGRRTRGYTF. Full variable domain (remainder filled in from reference TRBV7-2 and TRBJ1-2): GAGVSQSPSNKVTEKGKDVELRCDPISGHTALYWYRQSLGQGLEFLIYFQGNSAPDKSGLPSDRFSAERTGGSVSTLTIQRTQQEDSAVYLCASSLGGRRTRGYTFGSGTRLTVV.

This clonotype was observed once. The chain joins TRBV9 to TRBJ1-6, with 7 bases lining up with TRBD1. The CDR3 totals 16 residues. V gave up 4 bases and J gave up 0 bases; unmatched junction bases: 4. Per germline, CDR1 SGDLS and CDR2 YYNGEE. CDR3 nucleotides: TGTGCCAGCAGCCCAGGGGGAGGCTCCTATAATTCACCCCTCCACTTT. Residues: CASSPGGGSYNSPLHF.

This clonotype is deemed large (0.1 to 1%). The V and J genes are TRBV27 and TRBJ2-2; 7 nucleotides agree with TRBD2. The CDR3 is made up of 17 amino acids. Looked up from germline, CDR1 is MNHEY and CDR2 is SMNVEV (reference sequence). V lost 4 bases and J lost 1; bases outside the gene matches: 9. The CDR3 nucleotides read TGTGCCAGCAGTTCCCCCCCGGGGGAGGGGAACACCGGGGAGCTGTTTTTT. This codes for CASSSPPGEGNTGELFF.

The rearrangement joins TRBV7-3 to TRBJ1-1; possible D gene TRBD1, 5 bases. The germline V gene has CDR1 SGHTA and CDR2 FQGTGA. There are 14 residues in the CDR3. V gave up 6 bases and J gave up 4 bases, with 15 bases separating them. CDR3 sequence (DNA): TGTGCCAGCAGGCCCAGCGGGGGAGCCACTGAAGCTTTCTTT. As protein: CASRPSGGATEAFF.

This clonotype was observed a handful of times. The rearrangement joins TRBV6-2 or TRBV6-3 to TRBJ1-2, with 7 bases identical to TRBD1. This CDR3 is 15 amino acids long. The V gene's germline CDR1 is MNHEY and CDR2 SVGEGT. V dropped 4 bases and J dropped 5; count of bases not matched to a gene: 10. CDR3 in amino acids: CASSSDRVRMYGYTF. For the CDR3, the DNA is TGTGCCAGCAGTTCCGACAGGGTTCGGATGTATGGCTACACCTTC.

The J gene is TRBJ2-7, the V gene TRBV5-6; 7 bases are a match to TRBD1. The CDR3 has 17 residues. V lost 0 bases to trimming and J lost 2 bases; unmatched junction nucleotides: 11. CDR1 is SGHDT, CDR2 YYEEEE, per germline. DNA for the CDR3: TGTGCCAGCAGCTTGGCCTTTGAGGACAGGCTAACCTACGAGCAGTACTTC. This gives the protein CASSLAFEDRLTYEQYF.

This chain joins TRBV28 and TRBJ1-2; D ambiguous. The V end was cut by 3 bases, the J end by 8 bases, with 13 bases between. There are 13 residues in the CDR3. The germline V gene has CDR1 MDHEN and CDR2 SYDVKM. CDR3 in DNA: TGTGCCAGCAGTTTGTTTAGGCGTCGAGGCTACACCTTC. Translated: CASSLFRRRGYTF.